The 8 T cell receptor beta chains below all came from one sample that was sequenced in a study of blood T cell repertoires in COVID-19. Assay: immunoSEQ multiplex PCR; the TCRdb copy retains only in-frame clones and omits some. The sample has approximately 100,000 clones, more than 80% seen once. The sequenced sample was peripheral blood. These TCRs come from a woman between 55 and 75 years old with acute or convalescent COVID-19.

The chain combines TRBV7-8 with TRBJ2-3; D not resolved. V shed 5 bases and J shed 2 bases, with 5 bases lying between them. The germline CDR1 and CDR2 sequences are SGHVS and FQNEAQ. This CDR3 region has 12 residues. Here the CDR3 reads CASSLHTDTQYF. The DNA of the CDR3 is TGTGCCAGCAGCCTACACACAGATACGCAGTATTTT. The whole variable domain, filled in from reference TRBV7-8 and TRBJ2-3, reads GAGVSQSPRYKVAKRGQDVALRCDPISGHVSLFWYQQALGQGPEFLTYFQNEAQLDKSGLPSDRFFAERPEGSVSTLKIQRTQQEDSAVYLCASSLHTDTQYFGPGTRLTVL.

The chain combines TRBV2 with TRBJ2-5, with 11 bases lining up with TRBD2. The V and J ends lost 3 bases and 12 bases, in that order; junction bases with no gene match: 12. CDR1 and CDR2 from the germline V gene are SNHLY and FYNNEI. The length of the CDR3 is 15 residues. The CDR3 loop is CASSEGGLAGPVKYF. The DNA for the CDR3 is TGTGCCAGCAGTGAGGGAGGACTAGCGGGTCCGGTGAAGTACTTC.

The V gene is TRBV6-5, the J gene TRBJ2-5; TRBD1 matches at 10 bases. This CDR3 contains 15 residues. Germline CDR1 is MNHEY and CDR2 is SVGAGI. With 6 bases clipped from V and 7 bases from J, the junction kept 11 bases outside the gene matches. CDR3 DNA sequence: TGTGCCAGCAGCTCAGCGGGACAGGGGCATGGGACCCAGTACTTC. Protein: CASSSAGQGHGTQYF.

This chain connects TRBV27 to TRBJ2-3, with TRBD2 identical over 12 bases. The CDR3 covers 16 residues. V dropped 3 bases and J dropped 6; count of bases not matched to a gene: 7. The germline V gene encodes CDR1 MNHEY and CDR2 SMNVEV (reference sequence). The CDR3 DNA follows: TGTGCCAGCAGTTTCCGACTAGCGGGAGTTTCTGATACGCAGTATTTT. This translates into CASSFRLAGVSDTQYF.

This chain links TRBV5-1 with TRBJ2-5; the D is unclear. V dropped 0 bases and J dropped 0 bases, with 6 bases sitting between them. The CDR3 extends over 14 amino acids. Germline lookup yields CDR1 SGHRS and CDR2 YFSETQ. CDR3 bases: TGCGCCAGCAGCTTGGCCGACAACCAAGAGACCCAGTACTTC. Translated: CASSLADNQETQYF.

The CDR3 loop reads CATGTSGASYEQYF. CDR3 coding DNA: TGTGCCACCGGGACTAGCGGCGCCTCCTACGAGCAGTACTTC. V is TRBV10-3 and J is TRBJ2-7; 11 positions agree with TRBD2. After removal of 10 bases from V and 0 bases from J, the junction contained 5 bases not matched to a gene. The V gene's germline CDR1 is ENHRY and CDR2 SYGVKD. The CDR3 has 14 residues.

The CDR3 reads CASSLVTGGPGEAFF. In DNA, the CDR3 is TGTGCCAGCAGCTTAGTGACAGGGGGCCCTGGTGAAGCTTTCTTT. This chain joins TRBV7-2 and TRBJ1-1; TRBD1 aligns across 10 bases. Germline lookup yields CDR1 SGHTA and CDR2 FQGNSA. This CDR3 comprises 15 residues. The V and J ends lost 1 base and 7 bases, in that order; junction bases with no gene match: 6.

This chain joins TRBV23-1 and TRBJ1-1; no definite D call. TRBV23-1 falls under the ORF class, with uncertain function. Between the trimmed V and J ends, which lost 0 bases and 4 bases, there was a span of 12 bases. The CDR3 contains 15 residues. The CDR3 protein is CASSQSSRGVTEAFF. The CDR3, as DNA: TGCGCCAGCAGTCAATCGAGCCGGGGAGTCACTGAAGCTTTCTTT.